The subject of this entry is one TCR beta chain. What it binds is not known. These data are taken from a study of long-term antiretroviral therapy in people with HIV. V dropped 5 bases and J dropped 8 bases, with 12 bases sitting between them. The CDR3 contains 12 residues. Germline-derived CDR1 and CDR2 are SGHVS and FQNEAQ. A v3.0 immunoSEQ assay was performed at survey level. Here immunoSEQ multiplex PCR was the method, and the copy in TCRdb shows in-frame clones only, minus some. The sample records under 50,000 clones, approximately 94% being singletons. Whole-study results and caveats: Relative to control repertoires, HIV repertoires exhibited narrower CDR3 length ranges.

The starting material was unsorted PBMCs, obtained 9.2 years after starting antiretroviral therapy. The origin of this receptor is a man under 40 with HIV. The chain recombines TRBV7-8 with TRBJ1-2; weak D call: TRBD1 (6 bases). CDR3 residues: CASSDYRAGYTF. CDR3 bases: TGTGCCAGCAGCGACTACAGGGCCGGCTACACCTTC.